Following are 23 T cell receptor beta chains from one sample sequenced in a study of control samples from healthy donors and cancer patients. Repertoires were generated with immunoSEQ multiplex PCR, while TCRdb's copy carries only in-frame clones and drops some. This table holds approximately 69,000 clones, roughly 87% found once. The sample comprised PBMCs. These receptors all come from a man aged 60 to 75 with colorectal cancer.

The chain carries TRBV18 and TRBJ2-5; TRBD1 matches at 7 bases. V trimming: 3 bases; J trimming: 3 bases; junction bases outside the gene matches: 4. CDR1 is KGHSH, CDR2 LQKENI, per germline. The CDR3 totals 14 residues. The CDR3 loop reads CASSPVQGEETQYF. As DNA, the CDR3 is TGTGCCAGCTCACCTGTGCAGGGGGAAGAGACCCAGTACTTC.

This chain connects TRBV4-1 to TRBJ1-6, with TRBD1 identical over 10 bases. V shed 1 base and J 9 bases; nucleotides not matched to a gene: 9. CDR1 is MGHRA and CDR2 is YSYEKL in the germline V gene. The CDR3 contains 17 residues. CDR3 loop: CASSQGTMGQGISPLHF. In nucleotides, the CDR3 is TGCGCCAGCAGCCAAGGGACGATGGGACAGGGGATTTCACCCCTCCACTTT.

The rearrangement links TRBV11-2 to TRBJ2-7; the D gene is possibly TRBD1 (6 bases). Germline V gives CDR1 SGHAT, CDR2 FQNNGV. V was pared by 1 base and J by 0 bases, with 7 bases between. There are 14 residues in the CDR3. The CDR3 DNA reads as TGTGCCAGCAGCTTAGTAGGGGGCTCCTACGAGCAGTACTTC. Its protein product is CASSLVGGSYEQYF.

This chain joins TRBV7-3 and TRBJ2-1, with 9 bases identical to TRBD2. The CDR3 runs to 14 residues. Germline trimming cut 2 bases from V and 7 bases from J; bases unmatched to any gene: 3. Germline lookup yields CDR1 SGHTA and CDR2 FQGTGA. CDR3 sequence (DNA): TGTGCCAGCAGCTTAGCGGGGGGGCGTAATGAGCAGTTCTTC. It yields the protein CASSLAGGRNEQFF.

The V call is TRBV19, the J call TRBJ2-1; 9 nucleotides align to TRBD2. Germline values: CDR1 LNHDA, CDR2 SQIVND (reference sequence). The junction had 4 bases not matched to a gene; V was cut back by 5 bases and J by 2 bases. The CDR3 consists of 15 residues. CDR3 sequence: CASSLASGAYNEQFF. The CDR3 DNA sequence: TGTGCCAGTAGTCTGGCTAGCGGGGCCTACAATGAGCAGTTCTTC.

The rearrangement links TRBV5-6 to TRBJ2-7, with a tentative D call TRBD1 (5 bases). Germline V gene data show CDR1 as SGHDT and CDR2 as YYEEEE. The CDR3 loop spans 16 amino acids. With 0 bases removed from V and 0 bases from J, the gap between germline ends came to 13 bases. CDR3 in DNA: TGTGCCAGCAGCTTGGTCCTCCTAGGGGACTCCTACGAGCAGTACTTC. It yields the protein CASSLVLLGDSYEQYF.

The chain employs TRBV15 and TRBJ1-4, with D possibly TRBD1 on 5 matching bases. From germline, CDR1 is LNHNV and CDR2 YYDKDF (reference sequence). Trimming removed 1 base from V and 8 bases from J, with 14 bases in between. This CDR3 has 15 residues. This chain's CDR3 is CATSRVAGGREKLFF. The CDR3 coding sequence is TGTGCCACCAGCAGAGTTGCGGGGGGAAGGGAAAAACTGTTTTTT.

The V gene is TRBV3-1 (or the pseudogene TRBV3-2), the J gene TRBJ2-5; TRBD2 aligns across 10 bases. Losses at the gene ends were 1 base for V and 4 bases for J; bases not matched to a gene: 3. The germline V gene encodes CDR1 LGHDT and CDR2 YNNKEL (reference sequence). The CDR3 runs 15 residues. This CDR3 reads CASSQGASGGETQYF. The CDR3 region has the DNA TGTGCCAGCAGCCAAGGGGCTAGCGGGGGAGAGACCCAGTACTTC.

The CDR3 protein is CASSVRTRNTQYF. The DNA for the CDR3 is TGTGCCAGCAGCGTCCGGACTCGAAATACGCAGTATTTT. J is TRBJ2-3 and V is TRBV12-3 or TRBV12-4; D is perhaps TRBD2 (5 bases). This CDR3 comprises 13 residues. Trimming took 6 bases from V and 7 from J, leaving 14 bases between them.

The chain employs TRBV10-3 and TRBJ1-5; D not resolved. Between the trimmed V and J ends, which lost 10 bases and 3 bases, there was a span of 16 bases. From germline, CDR1 is ENHRY and CDR2 SYGVKD. The CDR3 spans 14 residues. The CDR3 here is CATDNGPSNQPQHF. The CDR3 DNA is TGTGCCACCGATAACGGTCCTTCCAATCAGCCCCAGCATTTT.

J is TRBJ1-6 and V is TRBV28; 7 bases fit TRBD1. The CDR3 has 13 residues. V lost 6 bases to trimming and J lost 9 bases; unmatched junction nucleotides: 5. Germline lookup yields CDR1 MDHEN and CDR2 SYDVKM. CDR3 sequence: CASRVQGGSPLHF. DNA for the CDR3: TGTGCCAGCAGGGTCCAGGGGGGTTCACCCCTCCACTTT. Filled out from reference TRBV28 and TRBJ1-6, the complete variable domain reads DVKVTQSSRYLVKRTGEKVFLECVQDMDHENMFWYRQDPGLGLRLIYFSYDVKMKEKGDIPEGYSVSREKKERFSLILESASTNQTSMYLCASRVQGGSPLHFGNGTRLTVT.

This clone has just a few counts. The chain combines TRBV6-2 or TRBV6-3 with TRBJ1-5; 9 nucleotides line up with TRBD1. The V gene end was trimmed by 4 bases and the J gene end by 7 bases; junction bases not matched to a gene: 23. Germline CDR1 MNHEY, CDR2 SVGEGT. The CDR3 is made up of 20 amino acids. The CDR3 region is CASSSPGTGFISLMIQPQHF. The CDR3 nucleotides read TGTGCCAGCAGTTCCCCCGGGACAGGGTTCATCAGTTTAATGATACAGCCCCAGCATTTT.

The chain joins TRBV3-1 (or the pseudogene TRBV3-2) to TRBJ1-1; TRBD1 is a possible D gene (6 bases). V was shortened by 2 bases and J by 8 bases, with 12 bases between the two germline ends. The germline CDR1 and CDR2 sequences are LGHDT and YNNKEL (reference sequence). There are 13 residues in the CDR3. CDR3 sequence reads: CASSQISGAEAFF. DNA for the CDR3: TGTGCCAGCAGCCAAATATCGGGGGCAGAAGCTTTCTTT.

Only a few counts were recorded for this clone. The CDR3 region is CASSPLAGGKADTQYF. CDR3 DNA sequence: TGTGCCAGCAGCCCGTTAGCGGGGGGTAAGGCAGATACGCAGTATTTT. The chain employs TRBV5-6 and TRBJ2-3, with TRBD2 identical over 10 bases. The CDR3 is 16 residues long. V was clipped by 4 bases and J by 4 bases; unmatched bases: 9. CDR1 SGHDT and CDR2 YYEEEE come from the germline V gene.

This sequence joins TRBV18 and TRBJ1-2, with D unclear. Trimming stripped 6 bases from V and 4 bases from J, with 18 bases between. The CDR3 covers 15 residues. Germline CDR1 KGHSH, CDR2 LQKENI. CDR3: CASSTRQTVLYGYTF. The CDR3 DNA sequence: TGTGCCAGCTCGACCCGACAAACAGTACTCTATGGCTACACCTTC.

The chain carries TRBV5-6 and TRBJ1-5; tentatively, D is TRBD1 (5 bases). This CDR3 spans 15 amino acids. Trimming pared 1 base from V and 5 bases from J, leaving 13 bases between. CDR1 and CDR2 (germline): SGHDT, YYEEEE. The CDR3 region is CASSLYGRVDQPQHF. The DNA for the CDR3 is TGTGCCAGCAGCTTGTACGGCAGGGTGGATCAGCCCCAGCATTTT.

The rearrangement links TRBV6-1 to TRBJ2-1; D might be TRBD1 (5 bases). V lost 4 bases and J lost 0, with 13 bases in between. CDR1 and CDR2 (germline): MNHNS, SASEGT. The CDR3 runs 16 residues. CDR3 in DNA: TGTGCCAGCAGTGGGGGCCTCCCGAGCTCCTACAATGAGCAGTTCTTC. Protein sequence: CASSGGLPSSYNEQFF.

This chain uses TRBV3-1 (or the pseudogene TRBV3-2) with TRBJ2-1; TRBD2 aligns across 9 bases. In germline, CDR1 is LGHDT, CDR2 YNNKEL (reference sequence). This CDR3 region has 18 residues. V gave up 0 bases and J gave up 2 bases; unmatched junction bases: 8. The CDR3 nucleotides read TGTGCCAGCAGCCAAGATTTGGCGGGGGGGCAGCCCTACAATGAGCAGTTCTTC. Protein sequence: CASSQDLAGGQPYNEQFF.

The chain is built from TRBV11-3 and TRBJ2-6; 9 bases match TRBD1. CDR1 and CDR2 from the germline V gene are SGHNT and YENEEA. The CDR3 is made up of 16 amino acids. Trimming removed 6 bases from V and 3 bases from J; junction bases left unmatched: 6. CDR3 protein: CASRSQGADGANVLTF. The CDR3 DNA reads as TGTGCCAGCAGGTCACAGGGGGCGGATGGGGCCAACGTCCTGACTTTC.

In this sample, this clone turned up once. V and J are TRBV19 and TRBJ1-1, with TRBD1 matching 7 bases. The CDR3 is 14 amino acids. Germline CDR1 is LNHDA and CDR2 is SQIVND (reference sequence). V gave up 6 bases and J gave up 4 bases; unmatched junction bases: 8. The CDR3, as DNA: TGTGCCAGTAGGATCACAGCAGGGGGCACTGAAGCTTTCTTT. It yields the protein CASRITAGGTEAFF.

The chain recombines TRBV30 with TRBJ2-7; possibly TRBD1 or TRBD2 for D (5 bases each). CDR1 and CDR2 (germline): GTSNPN, SVGIG (reference sequence). The CDR3 has 13 amino acids. Trimming removed 3 bases at V and 6 bases at J, with 15 bases between. The CDR3 reads CAWSLGERFEQYF. CDR3 DNA sequence: TGTGCCTGGAGCCTGGGGGAGAGGTTCGAGCAGTACTTC.

The rearrangement links TRBV5-6 to TRBJ2-3; D call uncertain. Looked up from germline, CDR1 is SGHDT and CDR2 is YYEEEE. There are 16 residues in the CDR3. V lost 4 bases, J lost 2 bases, and 17 bases lay in between. CDR3 sequence (DNA): TGTGCCAGCAGCCGCCCGACTTTTTTTCTCACAGATACGCAGTATTTT. The encoded protein is CASSRPTFFLTDTQYF.

The V and J genes are TRBV2 and TRBJ1-4, with D uncertain. The CDR3 sequence is 13 residues long. The V and J ends lost 9 bases and 5 bases respectively, with 13 bases between them. Germline lookup yields CDR1 SNHLY and CDR2 FYNNEI. CDR3 in DNA: TGTGCCAGGGGGTTGGCCTCCAATGAAAAACTGTTTTTT. This translates into CARGLASNEKLFF.